The 23 T cell receptor beta chains below come from one sample, sequenced in a study of OX40 agonist ivuxolimab in advanced cancers. Clones were read by immunoSEQ multiplex PCR, and TCRdb kept only the in-frame ones, dropping some. The sample yields nearly 80,000 clones, 70% to 90% seen once. The sequencing used CD4+ or CD8+ T cells sorted from blood, collected in a trial of the OX40 agonist ivuxolimab. The origin of the receptors is an adult with an advanced solid tumor such as melanoma, head and neck, liver or kidney cancer.

V usage is TRBV4-3 and J usage is TRBJ2-2; 7 bases agree with TRBD1. The junction had 4 bases not matched to a gene; V was cut back by 3 bases and J by 0 bases. From germline, CDR1 is LGHNA and CDR2 YSLEER. The CDR3 consists of 16 residues. The CDR3 protein is CASSQQTGTNTGELFF. The CDR3 nucleotides are TGCGCCAGCAGCCAGCAGACAGGGACGAACACCGGGGAGCTGTTTTTT.

V usage is TRBV6-1 and J usage is TRBJ1-5, with TRBD1 matching 9 bases. Trimming cost V 5 bases and J 7 bases; bases outside gene matches: 6. The CDR3 has 14 amino acids. From germline, CDR1 is MNHNS and CDR2 SASEGT. The CDR3 DNA reads as TGTGCCAGCAGTTCGGACAGGGGTGGGCAGCCCCAGCATTTT. Translating it yields CASSSDRGGQPQHF.

The chain links TRBV4-3 to TRBJ2-7; TRBD1 agrees at 8 bases. The trim removed 1 base at V and 4 bases at J, leaving 6 bases unmatched. The V gene's germline CDR1 is LGHNA and CDR2 YSLEER. The CDR3 runs to 15 residues. CDR3 coding DNA: TGCGCCAGCAGCCAAGCTCCCAGGGGGCAATACGAGCAGTACTTC. Translated, it gives CASSQAPRGQYEQYF.

The J gene is TRBJ1-3, the V gene TRBV5-1; D possibly corresponds to TRBD1 (5 bases). The CDR3 extends over 16 amino acids. The germline V gene has CDR1 SGHRS and CDR2 YFSETQ. The V gene lost 3 bases and the J gene lost 0 bases, with 13 bases spanning the gap. The CDR3 region is CASSWTGRNSGNTIYF. CDR3 bases: TGCGCCAGCAGCTGGACGGGACGGAACTCTGGAAACACCATATATTTT.

Only one count was recorded for this clone. The V gene is TRBV18, the J gene TRBJ2-6; possible D gene TRBD2, 5 bases. Germline lookup yields CDR1 KGHSH and CDR2 LQKENI. V was clipped by 4 bases and J by 3 bases, with 16 bases between them. The CDR3 runs 17 residues. CDR3 bases: TGTGCCAGCTCACGGACGGTCGGTGGGAGTGGGGCCAACGTCCTGACTTTC. It specifies CASSRTVGGSGANVLTF.

This chain links TRBV27 with TRBJ1-4; D is uncertain. Trimming stripped 3 bases from V and 5 bases from J, with 7 bases between. Germline loops: CDR1 MNHEY, CDR2 SMNVEV (reference sequence). This CDR3 has 13 residues. CDR3 nucleotides: TGTGCCAGCAGTTTCAATCGCAATGAAAAACTGTTTTTT. Translation gives CASSFNRNEKLFF.

The rearrangement joins TRBV9 to TRBJ2-3; TRBD2 might be the D (5 bases). V was cut by 1 base and J by 2 bases, with 8 bases left in between. Looked up from germline, CDR1 is SGDLS and CDR2 is YYNGEE. CDR3 length: 14 residues. The CDR3 DNA reads as TGTGCCAGCAGCGTACGCGGGTACACAGATACGCAGTATTTT. It codes for CASSVRGYTDTQYF.

CDR3 residues: CASRAGTGGADTQYF. The DNA of the CDR3 is TGTGCCAGCAGAGCCGGGACAGGGGGTGCAGATACGCAGTATTTT. The genes are TRBV2 and TRBJ2-3; 11 bases map to TRBD1. There are 15 residues in the CDR3. Germline CDR1 is SNHLY and CDR2 is FYNNEI. J was trimmed by 4 bases and V by 6 bases; bases with no gene match: 6.

The rearrangement joins TRBV6-5 to TRBJ1-4; 8 bases fit TRBD1. The CDR3 consists of 14 residues. With V trimmed by 4 bases and J by 8 bases, 6 bases remained unmatched. CDR1 MNHEY and CDR2 SVGAGI come from the germline V gene. The CDR3 region has the DNA TGTGCCAGCAGTTCGGACAGGGAACAAGAAAAACTGTTTTTT. Encoded protein: CASSSDREQEKLFF.

The CDR3: CASSQFVWGSPLHF. The CDR3 DNA sequence: TGCGCCAGCAGCCAATTCGTTTGGGGATCACCCCTCCACTTT. The rearrangement uses TRBV4-1 and TRBJ1-6; no clear D gene. CDR1 and CDR2 (germline): MGHRA, YSYEKL. Trimming stripped 2 bases from V and 10 bases from J, with 12 bases between. This CDR3 comprises 14 residues.

This clone is labeled medium-sized (0.01 to 0.1%). This chain connects TRBV7-9 to TRBJ1-1; D may be TRBD1 (5 bases). V was pared by 5 bases and J by 6 bases, with 16 bases between. This CDR3 is 14 amino acids long. CDR1 SEHNR and CDR2 FQNEAQ come from the germline V gene (reference sequence). CDR3 bases: TGTGCCAGCAGCCCAACGGTGGGGCAAGCTGAAGCTTTCTTT. It specifies CASSPTVGQAEAFF.

V is TRBV6-5 and J is TRBJ1-3, with D maybe TRBD1 (5 bases). With 2 bases removed from V and 0 bases from J, the gap between germline ends came to 8 bases. CDR1 is MNHEY, CDR2 SVGAGI, per germline. The CDR3 contains 15 residues. The CDR3 loop is CASSYGGVSGNTIYF. In DNA form, the CDR3 reads TGTGCCAGCAGTTACGGGGGGGTCTCTGGAAACACCATATATTTT.

The chain has TRBV18 and TRBJ1-1; D not certain. V was clipped by 2 bases and J by 2 bases, with 18 bases between them. The CDR3 is 17 residues long. The germline V gene has CDR1 KGHSH and CDR2 LQKENI. The DNA of the CDR3 is TGTGCCAGCTCACCAACCACGGGGAACCTAAGAAACACTGAAGCTTTCTTT. Its protein product is CASSPTTGNLRNTEAFF.

A remark on this clone: The identical CDR3 is also encoded by other nucleotide sequences in the sample. The rearrangement links TRBV5-5 to TRBJ1-2; D not resolved. Germline V lookup: CDR1 SGHKS, CDR2 YYEKEE (reference sequence). The CDR3 covers 11 residues. Trimming pared 0 bases from V and 5 bases from J, leaving 2 bases between. The CDR3 loop reads CASSLEYGYTF. The DNA of the CDR3 is TGTGCCAGCAGCTTGGAATATGGCTACACCTTC.

The chain uses TRBV28 and TRBJ2-1, with 10 bases identical to TRBD2. J gave up 4 bases and V 7 bases, and 7 bases lay outside the gene matches. Germline V gene lookup returns CDR1 MDHEN and CDR2 SYDVKM. The CDR3 is made up of 15 amino acids. The CDR3 spells CASTAGLADYNEQFF. In DNA form, the CDR3 reads TGTGCCAGCACGGCCGGACTAGCGGATTACAATGAGCAGTTCTTC. Full variable domain (remainder filled in from reference TRBV28 and TRBJ2-1): DVKVTQSSRYLVKRTGEKVFLECVQDMDHENMFWYRQDPGLGLRLIYFSYDVKMKEKGDIPEGYSVSREKKERFSLILESASTNQTSMYLCASTAGLADYNEQFFGPGTRLTVL.

This clone is a singleton in its sample. This chain joins TRBV11-2 and TRBJ2-7, with a possible D match to TRBD1 (5 bases). Germline values: CDR1 SGHAT, CDR2 FQNNGV. CDR3 length: 15 residues. Trimming removed 2 bases from V and 6 bases from J, with 17 bases in between. The CDR3 region has the DNA TGTGCCAGCAGCTTAAACGCACAGGCCCAGGGCGAGCAGTACTTC. As protein: CASSLNAQAQGEQYF. The entire variable domain, with the rest obtained from reference TRBV11-2 and TRBJ2-7, is as follows: EAGVAQSPRYKIIEKRQSVAFWCNPISGHATLYWYQQILGQGPKLLIQFQNNGVVDDSQLPKDRFSAERLKGVDSTLKIQPAKLEDSAVYLCASSLNAQAQGEQYFGPGTRLTVT.

The CDR3 DNA follows: TGCGCCAGCAGCCCGAGCTCCTACGAGCAGTACTTC. Protein: CASSPSSYEQYF. The V gene is TRBV5-1, the J gene TRBJ2-7; unclear D gene. The CDR3 consists of 12 residues. CDR1 and CDR2 (germline): SGHRS, YFSETQ. The V end lost 4 bases, the J end lost 0 bases, and 5 bases lay between the germline ends.

The chain carries TRBV19 and TRBJ1-2, with 8 bases aligning to TRBD1. V lost 3 bases, J lost 2 bases, and 5 bases stayed unmatched. Germline V gene sequence: CDR1 LNHDA, CDR2 SQIVND (reference sequence). The CDR3 is 15 amino acids. CDR3 amino acids: CASSIGGTGNYGYTF. The CDR3 nucleotides read TGTGCCAGTAGTATTGGTGGGACAGGAAACTATGGCTACACCTTC.

The J gene is TRBJ2-3, the V gene TRBV2; unclear D gene. In germline, CDR1 is SNHLY, CDR2 FYNNEI. This CDR3 has 14 residues. The V end lost 4 bases, the J end lost 8 bases, and 16 bases lay between the germline ends. CDR3 coding DNA: TGTGCCAGCAGTGCGTCCATGGGTACTGGTACGCAGTATTTT. Amino acid sequence: CASSASMGTGTQYF. Full variable domain (missing parts from reference TRBV2 and TRBJ2-3): EPEVTQTPSHQVTQMGQEVILRCVPISNHLYFYWYRQILGQKVEFLVSFYNNEISEKSEIFDDQFSVERPDGSNFTLKIRSTKLEDSAMYFCASSASMGTGTQYFGPGTRLTVL.

The gene calls are TRBV7-2 and TRBJ1-2; no firm D call. V lost 1 base, J lost 8 bases, and 11 bases lay in between. The CDR3 has 13 residues. The V gene's germline CDR1 is SGHTA and CDR2 FQGNSA. The CDR3 DNA follows: TGTGCCAGCAGCTTAGACCCAGGCGGCGGCTACACCTTC. Translated: CASSLDPGGGYTF.

This chain uses TRBV5-6 with TRBJ1-1; no reliable D call. Trimming removed 4 bases from V and 4 bases from J, with 11 bases in between. The CDR3 has 13 amino acids. Looked up from germline, CDR1 is SGHDT and CDR2 is YYEEEE. As DNA, the CDR3 is TGTGCCAGCAGCCTTGGATCTGGCACTGAAGCTTTCTTT. Protein product: CASSLGSGTEAFF.

This chain joins TRBV11-1 and TRBJ1-5; D is undetermined. V dropped 5 bases and J dropped 7 bases, with 15 bases sitting between them. Per germline, CDR1 SGHAT and CDR2 FQDESV (reference sequence). The CDR3 spans 14 residues. CDR3 nucleotide sequence: TGTGCCAGCAGCCCCCTTTCCGTGGGGCAGCCCCAGCATTTT. Residues: CASSPLSVGQPQHF.

The genes are TRBV30 and TRBJ1-2, with a tentative D call TRBD1 (5 bases). Deletions cut 5 bases from V and 10 bases from J, with 14 bases between. CDR1 and CDR2 (germline): GTSNPN, SVGIG (reference sequence). The CDR3 is 11 amino acids. For the CDR3, the DNA is TGTGCCTGGGGGAGACAGACCCTCTACACCTTC. Its protein product is CAWGRQTLYTF.